Described below is a single TCR beta chain sequence and its context. As originally analysed: How many nucleated cells were present was estimated from reference gene primer amplification. The method was immunoSEQ multiplex PCR; TCRdb's version includes in-frame clones alone and lacks a portion of them. V, J and clone size were drawn from that table, and D and trimming were deduced from the DNA. Here the sample spans fewer than 120,000 clones, around 82% being singletons. Per the germline V gene, CDR1 is MNHEY and CDR2 is SVGEGT. This CDR3 region has 13 residues. The V end lost 3 bases, the J end lost 7 bases, and 13 bases lay between the germline ends. The data derive from a study of blood T cell repertoires in COVID-19. Study background: There were acute and convalescent COVID-19 samples, and they came from the United States, Italy and Spain. T cells, B-cell-depleted T cells, or PBMCs provided the cDNA or gDNA that served as material.

The specimen sequenced was peripheral blood. The sequence derives from a woman aged 55-75 years with acute or convalescent COVID-19. The gene calls are TRBV6-2 or TRBV6-3 and TRBJ2-7; D is possibly TRBD2 (5 bases). CDR3 bases: TGTGCCAGCAGTTATTGGACTGTAGAGGAGCAGTACTTC. Residues: CASSYWTVEEQYF.